What follows are 6 T cell receptor beta chains derived from one specimen sequenced in a study of shared T cell receptors in the human thymus. Measured with immunoSEQ multiplex PCR; TCRdb has only the in-frame clones, and not every one. The sample has hundreds of thousands of clones; over 75% are singletons. This same sample was also part of a study on human thymus T cells.

Sequenced input: thymocytes. The receptors shown here come from a boy younger than two with a congenital heart defect.

The V call is TRBV5-1, the J call TRBJ2-1, with 11 bases fitting TRBD2. J lost 3 bases, V lost 4 bases, and 6 bases had no gene match. The CDR3 totals 16 residues. Germline values: CDR1 SGHRS, CDR2 YFSETQ. The CDR3 here is CASSVTSGRFYNEQFF. CDR3 sequence (DNA): TGCGCCAGCAGCGTAACTAGCGGGAGATTCTACAATGAGCAGTTCTTC.

The chain uses TRBV5-1 and TRBJ2-7, with 8 nucleotides matching TRBD1. Germline V gene lookup returns CDR1 SGHRS and CDR2 YFSETQ. The V segment lost 4 bases and the J segment 4 bases; nucleotides outside the gene matches: 10. This CDR3 has 15 amino acids. The CDR3 is CASSPQGAATYEQYF. The CDR3 region has the DNA TGCGCCAGCAGCCCTCAGGGGGCCGCTACATACGAGCAGTACTTC.

The V and J genes are TRBV11-2 and TRBJ2-5; the match to TRBD2 covers 7 bases. The CDR3 runs to 16 residues. With V trimmed by 0 bases and J by 0 bases, 4 bases remained unmatched. Germline CDR1 and CDR2: SGHAT and FQNNGV. The CDR3 DNA sequence: TGTGCCAGCAGCTTAGATCCCCTAGCGGACCAAGAGACCCAGTACTTC. Translation: CASSLDPLADQETQYF.

As for this clone: The junction does not match germline at one end; this may be a read error. The chain couples TRBV5-8 to TRBJ2-7, with D perhaps matching TRBD1 (6 bases). Germline CDR1 is SGHTS and CDR2 is YDEGEE. This CDR3 contains 10 residues. CDR3 sequence (DNA): TGTGCCAGCAGCAGAGCGGACAGAGGCTTC. Its translation is CASSRADRGF.

The gene calls are TRBV28 and TRBJ1-5, with 9 bases matching TRBD1. J lost 0 bases, V lost 0 bases, and 9 bases had no gene match. The germline CDR1 and CDR2 sequences are MDHEN and SYDVKM. This CDR3 region has 19 residues. CDR3 amino acids: CASSLWGTGWDNSNQPQHF. The CDR3 DNA sequence: TGTGCCAGCAGTTTATGGGGGACAGGGTGGGATAATAGCAATCAGCCCCAGCATTTT.

V usage is TRBV28 and J usage is TRBJ2-2, with 9 positions matching TRBD1. This CDR3 comprises 14 residues. Trimming took 8 bases from V and 4 from J; bases not matched to a gene: 5. CDR1 and CDR2 from the germline V gene are MDHEN and SYDVKM. The CDR3 coding sequence is TGTGCCAGCCGGGACAGGGAAAGCACCGGGGAGCTGTTTTTT. Its translation: CASRDRESTGELFF. The whole variable domain, remainder taken from reference TRBV28 and TRBJ2-2, is DVKVTQSSRYLVKRTGEKVFLECVQDMDHENMFWYRQDPGLGLRLIYFSYDVKMKEKGDIPEGYSVSREKKERFSLILESASTNQTSMYLCASRDRESTGELFFGEGSRLTVL.